The rows below give T cell receptor beta chains drawn from one sample of a study of shared clonotypes between healthy human individuals. TCRdb keeps only in-frame clones here, not all; method: immunoSEQ multiplex PCR. The data hold some 240,000 clones, with 50% to 80% observed a single time. The sequencing sample was made of memory CD4+ T cells sorted from blood. The receptors shown here come from a man aged 30 to 45 in good health. CDR3s include the opening cysteine and the closing phenylalanine or tryptophan.

CDR3 protein,V gene,J gene
CASSKMGGDTQYF,TRBV7-9,TRBJ2-3
CAWSLAGARPQYF,TRBV30,TRBJ2-5
CASSLAGSTIATGELFF,TRBV11-3,TRBJ2-2
CASSEKPSGMTDTQYF,TRBV2,TRBJ2-3
CASSLIDRATNEKLFF,TRBV5-6,TRBJ1-4
CASSEAGAAKETQYF,TRBV7-7,TRBJ2-5
CASSLGTTYEQYF,TRBV27,TRBJ2-7
CASSLTSGSTDTQYF,TRBV6-4,TRBJ2-3
CAIRGDRNNQPQHF,TRBV10-3,TRBJ1-5
CASSTLAGVYEQYF,TRBV11-2,TRBJ2-7
CACTGVTDTQYF,TRBV6-1,TRBJ2-3
CASSRQPSYEQYF,TRBV19,TRBJ2-7